Listed below are T cell receptor beta chains from one sample, sequenced in a study of tumor-infiltrating lymphocytes in oesophageal squamous cell carcinoma. Via MiXCR, TCRdb re-called the PCR reads, giving one row per CDR3 protein. The sample has roughly 20,000 distinct CDR3 sequences; approximately 40% are singletons. Sequenced: esophageal tumor tissue. The receptors originated from a male donor with esophageal squamous cell carcinoma. The CDR3 runs from the conserved cysteine through the conserved F or W. D genes are given only for firm matches. Rows give clone size only sometimes, using once, few, many, or a class for an expanded clone.

clone size: few
J gene: TRBJ1-1
V gene: TRBV28
D gene: -
CDR3 protein: CASSFGDLEAFF
CDR3 DNA: TGTGCCAGCAGTTTTGGGGATCTTGAAGCTTTCTTT

clone size: -
J gene: TRBJ2-6
V gene: TRBV6-2/TRBV6-3
D gene: -
CDR3 protein: CASTTRSSGANVLTF
CDR3 DNA: TGTGCCAGCACCACGAGGAGCTCTGGGGCCAACGTCCTGACTTTC

clone size: -
J gene: TRBJ2-1
V gene: TRBV7-2
D gene: -
CDR3 protein: CASSFSTWAGNEQFF
CDR3 DNA: TGTGCCAGCAGTTTCTCAACATGGGCCGGGAATGAGCAGTTCTTC

clone size: many
J gene: TRBJ2-7
V gene: TRBV28
D gene: TRBD2
CDR3 protein: CASRPGLVYEQYF
CDR3 DNA: TGTGCCAGCAGGCCGGGACTAGTGTACGAGCAGTACTTC

clone size: -
J gene: TRBJ1-2
V gene: TRBV20-1
D gene: TRBD1
CDR3 protein: CSARTGNYGYTF
CDR3 DNA: TGCAGTGCTCGGACAGGAAACTATGGCTACACCTTC

clone size: -
J gene: TRBJ1-1
V gene: TRBV6-5
D gene: -
CDR3 protein: CASGKGTGGHTEAFF
CDR3 DNA: TGTGCCAGCGGTAAGGGTACAGGAGGTCACACTGAAGCTTTCTTT

clone size: many
J gene: TRBJ1-5
V gene: TRBV7-9
D gene: TRBD1
CDR3 protein: CASSSGQGLGQPQHF
CDR3 DNA: TGTGCCAGCAGCTCGGGACAGGGGCTCGGGCAGCCCCAGCATTTT

clone size: -
J gene: TRBJ2-1
V gene: TRBV7-8
D gene: TRBD2
CDR3 protein: CASSAGTSVNEQFF
CDR3 DNA: TGTGCCAGCAGCGCCGGGACTAGTGTAAATGAGCAGTTCTTC

clone size: -
J gene: TRBJ2-3
V gene: TRBV12-3/TRBV12-4
D gene: -
CDR3 protein: CASSLGQGYTQYF
CDR3 DNA: TGTGCCAGCAGTTTGGGGCAGGGGTATACGCAGTATTTT

clone size: -
J gene: TRBJ1-1
V gene: TRBV5-5
D gene: -
CDR3 protein: CASSLEGPHRAVEAFF
CDR3 DNA: TGTGCCAGCAGCTTGGAAGGACCGCACAGGGCCGTTGAAGCTTTCTTT

clone size: many
J gene: TRBJ2-7
V gene: TRBV6-1
D gene: -
CDR3 protein: CASRPTSSYEQYF
CDR3 DNA: TGTGCCAGCAGGCCCACTAGCAGCTACGAGCAGTACTTC

clone size: -
J gene: TRBJ2-1
V gene: TRBV12-3/TRBV12-4
D gene: TRBD2
CDR3 protein: CASSFRATSGRANEQFF
CDR3 DNA: TGTGCCAGCAGTTTTAGGGCTACTAGCGGGAGGGCCAATGAGCAGTTCTTC

clone size: many
J gene: TRBJ2-7
V gene: TRBV27
D gene: TRBD1
CDR3 protein: CASSLPGTGSYEQYF
CDR3 DNA: TGTGCCAGCAGTTTACCCGGGACAGGCTCCTACGAGCAGTACTTC

clone size: medium-sized
J gene: TRBJ1-5
V gene: TRBV7-3
D gene: TRBD1
CDR3 protein: CASSLQGDQPQHF
CDR3 DNA: TGTGCCAGCAGCTTGCAGGGGGATCAGCCCCAGCATTTT

clone size: -
J gene: TRBJ2-1
V gene: TRBV7-6
D gene: -
CDR3 protein: CASSSGAVTLGNEQFF
CDR3 DNA: TGTGCCAGCAGCTCCGGAGCGGTCACCTTGGGCAATGAGCAGTTCTTC

clone size: many
J gene: TRBJ2-7
V gene: TRBV2
D gene: -
CDR3 protein: CASSVSGLSHEGRSYEQYF
CDR3 DNA: TGTGCCAGCAGTGTAAGCGGGCTCTCCCATGAGGGGCGCAGCTACGAGCAGTACTTC

clone size: -
J gene: TRBJ2-5
V gene: TRBV7-2
D gene: -
CDR3 protein: CASSQRQAQYF
CDR3 DNA: TGTGCCAGCAGCCAAAGGCAGGCCCAGTACTTC

clone size: few
J gene: TRBJ1-1
V gene: TRBV7-6
D gene: -
CDR3 protein: CASSFQSYTEAFF
CDR3 DNA: TGTGCCAGCAGCTTCCAAAGCTACACTGAAGCTTTCTTT

clone size: medium-sized
J gene: TRBJ1-2
V gene: TRBV7-9
D gene: TRBD1
CDR3 protein: CASSWSGGRSNYGYTF
CDR3 DNA: TGTGCCAGCAGCTGGTCAGGGGGAAGGTCTAACTATGGCTACACCTTC

clone size: -
J gene: TRBJ1-4
V gene: TRBV7-9
D gene: -
CDR3 protein: CASSRTNEKLFF
CDR3 DNA: TGTGCCAGCAGCCGAACTAATGAAAAACTGTTTTTT

clone size: many
J gene: TRBJ2-1
V gene: TRBV6-1
D gene: TRBD2
CDR3 protein: CATVVAGIYNEQFF
CDR3 DNA: TGTGCTACGGTGGTAGCGGGGATTTACAATGAGCAGTTCTTC

clone size: medium-sized
J gene: TRBJ2-2
V gene: TRBV7-7
D gene: TRBD2
CDR3 protein: CASSLAAGAGELFF
CDR3 DNA: TGTGCTAGCAGCTTAGCCGCGGGGGCCGGGGAGCTGTTTTTT

clone size: medium-sized
J gene: TRBJ1-1
V gene: TRBV7-2
D gene: -
CDR3 protein: CASSPMMGRYTEAFF
CDR3 DNA: TGTGCCAGCAGCCCGATGATGGGTCGGTACACTGAAGCTTTCTTT

clone size: many
J gene: TRBJ2-3
V gene: TRBV12-3/TRBV12-4
D gene: -
CDR3 protein: CASSLGTDTQYF
CDR3 DNA: TGTGCCAGCAGTTTGGGAACAGATACGCAGTATTTT

clone size: many
J gene: TRBJ1-1
V gene: TRBV28
D gene: -
CDR3 protein: CASSFGSRVGTEAFF
CDR3 DNA: TGTGCCAGCAGTTTCGGATCCAGGGTGGGCACTGAAGCTTTCTTT

clone size: -
J gene: TRBJ2-1
V gene: TRBV6-5
D gene: -
CDR3 protein: CASKGRVLGPNNEQFF
CDR3 DNA: TGTGCCAGCAAGGGTCGGGTCCTAGGGCCCAACAATGAGCAGTTCTTC

clone size: few
J gene: TRBJ2-5
V gene: TRBV19
D gene: TRBD1
CDR3 protein: CASSNLGQGGGEQYF
CDR3 DNA: TGTGCCAGTAGTAACTTGGGACAGGGTGGTGGTGAGCAGTACTTC

clone size: many
J gene: TRBJ2-6
V gene: TRBV27
D gene: -
CDR3 protein: CASSLSGREAGANVLTF
CDR3 DNA: TGTGCCAGCAGTTTATCGGGCAGGGAGGCTGGGGCCAACGTCCTGACTTTC

clone size: -
J gene: TRBJ1-1
V gene: TRBV5-1
D gene: -
CDR3 protein: CASRAASPGTEAFF
CDR3 DNA: TGCGCCAGCAGGGCAGCCAGCCCGGGGACTGAAGCTTTCTTT

clone size: -
J gene: TRBJ1-2
V gene: TRBV28
D gene: TRBD1
CDR3 protein: CASRDRDGYTF
CDR3 DNA: TGTGCCAGCAGGGACAGGGATGGCTACACCTTC

clone size: medium-sized
J gene: TRBJ2-5
V gene: TRBV7-2
D gene: -
CDR3 protein: CASSFAGTGQETQYF
CDR3 DNA: TGTGCCAGCAGCTTCGCCGGGACTGGCCAAGAGACCCAGTACTTC

clone size: -
J gene: TRBJ1-1
V gene: TRBV7-8
D gene: TRBD1
CDR3 protein: CASSTDRGNTEAFF
CDR3 DNA: TGTGCCAGCAGCACAGACAGGGGGAACACTGAAGCTTTCTTT

clone size: many
J gene: TRBJ1-1
V gene: TRBV19
D gene: -
CDR3 protein: CASNRPIGAGTEAFF
CDR3 DNA: TGTGCCAGTAACCGCCCGATAGGCGCCGGCACTGAAGCTTTCTTT

clone size: -
J gene: TRBJ1-6
V gene: TRBV6-8
D gene: TRBD1
CDR3 protein: CASSFTRDSYYEQYF
CDR3 DNA: TGTGCCAGCAGCTTCACCCGGGACAGCTACTACGAGCAGTACTTT

clone size: -
J gene: TRBJ2-3
V gene: TRBV7-8
D gene: TRBD1
CDR3 protein: CASSSPDRLTDTQYF
CDR3 DNA: TGTGCCAGCAGCTCCCCGGACAGGCTCACAGATACGCAGTATTTT

clone size: many
J gene: TRBJ2-7
V gene: TRBV7-2
D gene: -
CDR3 protein: CASSLVNEQYF
CDR3 DNA: TGTGCCAGCAGCTTAGTGAATGAGCAGTACTTC

clone size: -
J gene: TRBJ2-7
V gene: TRBV7-4
D gene: TRBD2
CDR3 protein: CASSPRTSGYEQYF
CDR3 DNA: TGTGCCAGCAGCCCCAGGACTAGCGGGTACGAGCAGTACTTC

clone size: large
J gene: TRBJ2-7
V gene: TRBV7-9
D gene: TRBD2
CDR3 protein: CASSPRTSGRNVEQYF
CDR3 DNA: TGTGCCAGCAGCCCGCGGACTAGCGGGAGGAATGTTGAGCAGTACTTC

clone size: -
J gene: TRBJ1-6
V gene: TRBV5-5
D gene: -
CDR3 protein: CASSLDPAGPWGPLHF
CDR3 DNA: TGTGCCAGCAGCTTGGATCCGGCAGGGCCTTGGGGACCCCTCCACTTT

clone size: many
J gene: TRBJ2-7
V gene: TRBV6-1
D gene: -
CDR3 protein: CASSEALHLYEQYF
CDR3 DNA: TGTGCCAGCAGTGAAGCGCTTCATCTCTACGAGCAGTACTTC

clone size: -
J gene: TRBJ1-3
V gene: TRBV20-1
D gene: TRBD1
CDR3 protein: CSAKDRTSGNTIYF
CDR3 DNA: TGCAGTGCCAAGGACAGGACATCTGGAAACACCATATATTTT

clone size: -
J gene: TRBJ2-3
V gene: TRBV24-1
D gene: TRBD2
CDR3 protein: CATSDLARAGGDEQYF
CDR3 DNA: TGTGCCACCAGTGACCTTGCGCGAGCGGGAGGGGATGAGCAGTATTTT

clone size: few
J gene: TRBJ1-2
V gene: TRBV7-6
D gene: -
CDR3 protein: CASRVDYYGYTF
CDR3 DNA: TGTGCCAGCAGGGTAGACTACTATGGCTACACCTTC

clone size: many
J gene: TRBJ2-5
V gene: TRBV28
D gene: TRBD1
CDR3 protein: CASSSPGQGLGETQYF
CDR3 DNA: TGTGCCAGCAGTTCGCCGGGACAGGGTCTAGGGGAGACCCAGTACTTC

clone size: -
J gene: TRBJ2-1
V gene: TRBV12-3/TRBV12-4
D gene: -
CDR3 protein: CASSDGTRGNEQFF
CDR3 DNA: TGTGCCAGCAGCGACGGGACAAGGGGAAATGAGCAGTTCTTC

clone size: -
J gene: TRBJ2-7
V gene: TRBV7-3
D gene: -
CDR3 protein: CASSSTYLGEQYF
CDR3 DNA: TGTGCCAGCAGCTCAACGTACTTAGGGGAGCAGTACTTC

clone size: once
J gene: TRBJ2-7
V gene: TRBV9
D gene: -
CDR3 protein: CASSPGYEQYF
CDR3 DNA: TGTGCCAGCAGCCCCGGGTACGAGCAGTACTTC

clone size: medium-sized
J gene: TRBJ1-2
V gene: TRBV7-9
D gene: -
CDR3 protein: CASSRIVGGRSGYTF
CDR3 DNA: TGTGCCAGCAGCCGAATCGTGGGGGGTCGTTCTGGCTACACCTTC

clone size: many
J gene: TRBJ2-7
V gene: TRBV6-1
D gene: -
CDR3 protein: CASGLGEEQYF
CDR3 DNA: TGTGCCAGCGGACTCGGCGAGGAGCAGTACTTC

clone size: -
J gene: TRBJ2-7
V gene: TRBV7-3
D gene: TRBD2
CDR3 protein: CASSSGLGLSYEQYF
CDR3 DNA: TGTGCCAGCAGCTCCGGACTAGGACTCTCCTACGAGCAGTACTTC

clone size: medium-sized
J gene: TRBJ1-1
V gene: TRBV7-9
D gene: -
CDR3 protein: CASSLRTDFEAFF
CDR3 DNA: TGTGCCAGCAGCTTAAGGACAGATTTTGAAGCTTTCTTT

clone size: -
J gene: TRBJ2-4
V gene: TRBV7-2
D gene: TRBD2
CDR3 protein: CASSLTGAGAGYEQYF
CDR3 DNA: TGTGCCAGCAGCTTAACCGGCGCGGGAGCGGGCTATGAGCAGTACTTC

clone size: -
J gene: TRBJ2-7
V gene: TRBV7-2
D gene: TRBD2
CDR3 protein: CASSSGLANEQYF
CDR3 DNA: TGTGCCAGCAGCTCAGGACTAGCGAACGAGCAGTACTTC

clone size: -
J gene: TRBJ2-1
V gene: TRBV7-8
D gene: -
CDR3 protein: CASSLVFNEQFF
CDR3 DNA: TGTGCCAGCAGCTTAGTATTTAATGAGCAGTTCTTC

clone size: -
J gene: TRBJ2-6
V gene: TRBV7-6
D gene: -
CDR3 protein: CASSLEASTSSGANVLTF
CDR3 DNA: TGTGCCAGCAGCTTAGAGGCCAGCACCAGCTCTGGGGCCAACGTCCTGACTTTC

clone size: -
J gene: TRBJ2-1
V gene: TRBV7-2
D gene: -
CDR3 protein: CASSSLNEQFF
CDR3 DNA: TGTGCCAGCAGCTCTCTCAATGAGCAGTTCTTC

clone size: -
J gene: TRBJ2-3
V gene: TRBV7-6
D gene: -
CDR3 protein: CASSLAGGSADTQYF
CDR3 DNA: TGTGCCAGCAGCTTAGCTGGAGGTAGCGCTGATACGCAGTATTTT

clone size: once
J gene: TRBJ1-1
V gene: TRBV2
D gene: -
CDR3 protein: CASMTETEAFF
CDR3 DNA: TGTGCCAGCATGACAGAGACTGAAGCTTTCTTT

clone size: medium-sized
J gene: TRBJ2-7
V gene: TRBV28
D gene: TRBD2
CDR3 protein: CASSYSGRVYEQYF
CDR3 DNA: TGTGCCAGCAGTTACAGCGGGAGGGTTTACGAGCAGTACTTC

clone size: many
J gene: TRBJ2-3
V gene: TRBV6-4
D gene: TRBD1
CDR3 protein: CASSETGSTDTQYF
CDR3 DNA: TGTGCCAGCAGTGAGACAGGGAGCACAGATACGCAGTATTTT